The rows below give T cell receptor beta chains drawn from one sample of a study of blood T cell repertoires in COVID-19. TCRdb keeps only in-frame clones here, not all; method: immunoSEQ multiplex PCR. The sample gives over 95,000 clones, approximately 89% of which show up once; approximately 5% is in the top ten. Material for sequencing was peripheral blood. The receptors stem from a woman aged 55-70 years with COVID-19, enrolled during active disease. The CDR3 runs from the conserved cysteine through the conserved F or W. A D gene is named only where the DNA matches it firmly. Clone size is stated in some rows and not others, as once, few, many or a class when expanded.

d_gene	abundance	v_gene	j_gene	CDR3aa	CDR3nt
TRBD1	.	TRBV11-3	TRBJ2-3	CASSLDRGHGDTQYF	TGTGCCAGCAGCTTAGACAGGGGGCACGGAGATACGCAGTATTTT
.	.	TRBV18	TRBJ1-5	CASSPGSDDQPQHF	TGTGCCAGCTCACCGGGCAGTGATGATCAGCCCCAGCATTTT
TRBD1	.	TRBV7-2	TRBJ1-2	CASSRGQNYGYTF	TGTGCCAGCAGCCGGGGACAGAACTATGGCTACACCTTC
TRBD1	.	TRBV5-1	TRBJ2-3	CASSLEGTRGTDTQYF	TGCGCCAGCAGCTTAGAGGGGACCAGGGGGACAGATACGCAGTATTTT
.	few	TRBV27	TRBJ1-1	CASSLDPEGTEAFF	TGTGCCAGCAGCCTTGACCCGGAGGGCACTGAAGCTTTCTTT
.	.	TRBV19	TRBJ1-5	CASSIQGSQPQHF	TGTGCCAGTAGTATCCAGGGTAGTCAGCCCCAGCATTTT
TRBD1	.	TRBV6-6	TRBJ2-7	CASSRQGLGEQYF	TGTGCCAGCAGTCGACAGGGTTTGGGGGAGCAGTACTTC
TRBD2	.	TRBV11-3	TRBJ2-2	CASSPFGGGTGELFF	TGTGCCAGCAGCCCCTTTGGGGGGGGCACCGGGGAGCTGTTTTTT
TRBD2	.	TRBV18	TRBJ2-4	CASSPPGTSGVKNIQYF	TGTGCCAGCTCACCACCGGGGACTAGCGGGGTGAAAAACATTCAGTACTTC
.	.	TRBV19	TRBJ1-5	CASSAGASNQPQHF	TGTGCCAGTAGTGCAGGGGCAAGCAATCAGCCCCAGCATTTT
TRBD1	.	TRBV18	TRBJ1-3	CASSPVDRAGNTIYF	TGTGCCAGCTCACCCGTGGACAGGGCTGGAAACACCATATATTTT
TRBD2	.	TRBV7-2	TRBJ2-2	CAARIAGGTGELFF	TGTGCCGCCAGGATAGCGGGGGGTACCGGGGAGCTGTTTTTT
TRBD2	.	TRBV6-5	TRBJ2-3	CASSWTRTDTQYF	TGTGCCAGCAGCTGGACTAGAACAGATACGCAGTATTTT
.	.	TRBV19	TRBJ1-2	CASSMGGISGQIYGYTF	TGTGCCAGTAGTATGGGGGGGATCTCCGGACAAATCTATGGCTACACCTTC